This TCR beta chain was obtained from a study of T cell responses to AZD1222 COVID-19 vaccine. Study-wide results and caveats: Spike-specific TCR breadth and depth went up after people got two AZD1222 doses. Epitopes outside B.1.351 and B.1.1.7 mutated regions reportedly drew nearly half of spike TCRs. Spike was spanned by vaccine-associated CD4 TCRs, which were dominant at 160-218 and 743-854. Donors, mostly white British, included more females; clonal diversity was possibly underestimated.

TCRdb's table, derived via immunoSEQ multiplex PCR, lists solely in-frame clones and lacks some. The table includes about 110,000 clones, around 90% detected once. Worth noting for this clone: Its antigen is as yet unknown.

This CDR3 spans 15 amino acids. Losses at the gene ends were 2 bases for V and 8 bases for J; bases not matched to a gene: 11. In germline, CDR1 is LGHNA, CDR2 YNFKEQ. The chain combines TRBV4-2 with TRBJ1-2, with TRBD1 matching 7 bases. The TCR originated in an adult in good health. Sequenced here: peripheral blood, sampled on day 0 of MenACWY control vaccination. CDR3 amino acids: CASSQNQGGGSGYTF. In nucleotides, the CDR3 is TGTGCCAGCAGCCAAAATCAGGGGGGAGGCTCGGGCTACACCTTC.